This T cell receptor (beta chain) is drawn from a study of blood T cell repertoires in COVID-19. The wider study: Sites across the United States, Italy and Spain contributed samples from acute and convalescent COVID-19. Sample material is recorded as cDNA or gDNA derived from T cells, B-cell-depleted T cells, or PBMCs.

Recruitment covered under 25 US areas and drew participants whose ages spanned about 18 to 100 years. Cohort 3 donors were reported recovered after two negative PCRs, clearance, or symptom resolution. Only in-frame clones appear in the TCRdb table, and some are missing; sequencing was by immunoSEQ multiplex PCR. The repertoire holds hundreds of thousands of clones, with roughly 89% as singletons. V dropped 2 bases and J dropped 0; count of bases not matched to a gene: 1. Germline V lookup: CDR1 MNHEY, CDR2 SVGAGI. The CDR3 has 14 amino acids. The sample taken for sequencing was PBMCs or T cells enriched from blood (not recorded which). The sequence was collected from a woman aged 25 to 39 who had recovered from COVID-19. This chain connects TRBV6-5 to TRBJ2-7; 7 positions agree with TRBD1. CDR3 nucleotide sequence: TGTGCCAGCAGTTACCGGGACAGCTCCTACGAGCAGTACTTC. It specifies CASSYRDSSYEQYF.